Presented here are 8 T cell receptor beta chains from one specimen sequenced in a study of blood T cell repertoires in COVID-19. TCRdb keeps only in-frame clones here, not all; method: immunoSEQ multiplex PCR. The repertoire holds around 200,000 clones, with around 80% as singletons. The sequencing input was peripheral blood. Receptors originate from a man aged 45-65 years with active or convalescent COVID-19.

CDR3 bases: TGTGCCAGCAGCTTAGACGGTGTGGGACAGTACTACACCTTC. Its translation is CASSLDGVGQYYTF. The V gene is TRBV7-9, the J gene TRBJ1-2; 7 positions match TRBD1. This CDR3 contains 14 residues. CDR1 SEHNR and CDR2 FQNEAQ come from the germline V gene (reference sequence). The V segment lost 1 base and the J segment 10 bases; nucleotides outside the gene matches: 9.

This clone was seen just once. The rearrangement links TRBV19 to TRBJ2-2, with 8 bases fitting TRBD1. Germline V CDR1 and CDR2: LNHDA, SQIVND (reference sequence). After removal of 3 bases from V and 6 bases from J, the junction contained 3 bases not matched to a gene. This CDR3 contains 14 residues. The CDR3 loop is CASSIQGAAGELFF. The CDR3 nucleotides read TGTGCCAGTAGTATCCAGGGGGCTGCCGGGGAGCTGTTTTTT. The full variable domain, completed using reference TRBV19 and TRBJ2-2, is DGGITQSPKYLFRKEGQNVTLSCEQNLNHDAMYWYRQDPGQGLRLIYYSQIVNDFQKGDIAEGYSVSREKKESFPLTVTSAQKNPTAFYLCASSIQGAAGELFFGEGSRLTVL.

The count of this clone is one. The CDR3 nucleotides read TGTGCCAGCAGTTCCTCACTTATGACAGGGAGCTGGGCCGGGGAGCTGTTTTTT. This sequence encodes CASSSSLMTGSWAGELFF. V and J are TRBV5-6 and TRBJ2-2; 7 nucleotides line up with TRBD1. Germline CDR1 reads SGHDT; CDR2 reads YYEEEE. This CDR3 comprises 18 residues. V was clipped by 5 bases and J by 6 bases; unmatched bases: 19.

The rearrangement joins TRBV5-1 to TRBJ1-1, with D possibly being TRBD1 (5 bases). The CDR3 has 20 amino acids. Germline V gene data show CDR1 as SGHRS and CDR2 as YFSETQ. Trimming took 2 bases from V and 5 from J, leaving 31 bases between them. This CDR3 reads CASSLYSGRGSSRRGTEAFF. The DNA for the CDR3 is TGCGCCAGCAGCTTATATTCCGGGCGGGGGAGCTCCCGTCGCGGGACTGAAGCTTTCTTT.

This sequence joins TRBV5-8 and TRBJ2-5; D ambiguous. Germline lookup yields CDR1 SGHTS and CDR2 YDEGEE. The CDR3 runs to 15 residues. The V end was cut by 3 bases, the J end by 4 bases, with 16 bases between. This CDR3 reads CASSSIPLVGETQYF. CDR3 coding DNA: TGTGCCAGCAGCTCGATACCCCTGGTCGGAGAGACCCAGTACTTC.

V is TRBV7-3 and J is TRBJ2-3; the D gene is possibly TRBD1 (6 bases). Germline lookup yields CDR1 SGHTA and CDR2 FQGTGA. This CDR3 has 16 residues. Trimming pared 5 bases from V and 2 bases from J, leaving 17 bases between. DNA for the CDR3: TGTGCCAGCAGCCCCCCCCGACAGGAAAACACAGATACGCAGTATTTT. Encoded protein: CASSPPRQENTDTQYF.

This clone was observed a few times. The J gene is TRBJ2-7, the V gene TRBV4-3; the match to TRBD2 covers 12 bases. After removal of 4 bases from V and 4 bases from J, the junction contained 2 bases not matched to a gene. From germline, CDR1 is LGHNA and CDR2 YSLEER. This CDR3 comprises 14 residues. In DNA form, the CDR3 reads TGCGCCAGCAGCCCCGGGACTAGCGGGTACGAGCAGTACTTC. The encoded protein is CASSPGTSGYEQYF.

The chain recombines TRBV10-1 with TRBJ1-5; tentatively, D is TRBD1 (6 bases). Germline CDR1 is WNHNN and CDR2 is SYGVQD (reference sequence). The CDR3 contains 13 residues. V was clipped by 7 bases and J by 3 bases, with 10 bases between them. The DNA of the CDR3 is TGCGCCAGCAATACAGGGAACAATCAGCCCCAGCATTTT. Its protein product is CASNTGNNQPQHF.